The T cell receptor (beta chain) under discussion was sequenced for a study of cytomegalovirus exposure and HLA in healthy donors. With V trimmed by 6 bases and J by 2 bases, 4 bases remained unmatched. The CDR3 totals 15 residues. Germline-derived CDR1 and CDR2 are MNHNY and SVGAGI (reference sequence). Points from the study as a whole: Sequences of the TCR beta chain were said to predict the HLA-A and HLA-B alleles of most subjects accurately.

Both 60 Vbeta primers and 13 Jbeta primers went into the PCR. Using immunoSEQ multiplex PCR, the repertoire was profiled, and TCRdb retains in-frame clones only, with some absent. This sample has more than 85,000 clones; 80% to 90% occur once, and the top ten carry roughly 1.2%. As for this clone: Its specificity is not known.

Everyone who donated was a healthy bone marrow donor. Sequencing was carried out using PBMCs. This chain joins TRBV6-6 and TRBJ2-7; 13 bases fit TRBD2. This TCR was recovered from a woman under 30 in good health and CMV-seronegative. The CDR3 DNA reads as TGTGCCAGCAGCTCACTAGCGGGAGGGCCCTACGAGCAGTACTTC. It translates to CASSSLAGGPYEQYF.